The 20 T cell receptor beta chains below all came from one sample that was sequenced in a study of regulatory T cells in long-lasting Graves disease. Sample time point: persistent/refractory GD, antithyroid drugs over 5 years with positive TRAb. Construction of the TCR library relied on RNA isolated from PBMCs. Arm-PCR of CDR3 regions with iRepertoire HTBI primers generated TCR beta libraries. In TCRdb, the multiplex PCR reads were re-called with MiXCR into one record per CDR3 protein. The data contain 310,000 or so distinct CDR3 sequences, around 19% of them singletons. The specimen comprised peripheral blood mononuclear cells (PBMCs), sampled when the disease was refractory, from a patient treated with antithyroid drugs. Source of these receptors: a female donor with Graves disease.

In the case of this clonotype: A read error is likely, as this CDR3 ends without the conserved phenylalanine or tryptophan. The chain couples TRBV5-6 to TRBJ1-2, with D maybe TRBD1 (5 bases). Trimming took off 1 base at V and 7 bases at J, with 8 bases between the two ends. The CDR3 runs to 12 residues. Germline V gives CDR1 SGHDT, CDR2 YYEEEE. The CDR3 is CASSLSGGGYTS. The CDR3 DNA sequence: TGTGCCAGCAGCTTGAGTGGGGGTGGCTACACCTCC.

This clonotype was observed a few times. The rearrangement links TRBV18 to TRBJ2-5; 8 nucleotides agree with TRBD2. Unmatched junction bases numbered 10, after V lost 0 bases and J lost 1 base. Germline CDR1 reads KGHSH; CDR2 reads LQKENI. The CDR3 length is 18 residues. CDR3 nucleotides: TGTGCCAGCTCACCACCGCGAGGGCAGCGGGGGCTCCAAGAGACCCAGTACTTC. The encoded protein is CASSPPRGQRGLQETQYF.

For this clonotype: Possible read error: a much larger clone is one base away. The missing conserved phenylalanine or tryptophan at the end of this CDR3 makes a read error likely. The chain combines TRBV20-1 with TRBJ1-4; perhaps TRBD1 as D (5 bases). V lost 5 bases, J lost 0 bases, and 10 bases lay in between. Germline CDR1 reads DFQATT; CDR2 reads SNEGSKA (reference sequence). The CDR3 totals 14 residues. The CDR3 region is CSAEGSATNEKLFS. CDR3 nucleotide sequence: TGCAGTGCTGAGGGGAGTGCAACTAATGAAAAACTGTTTTCT.

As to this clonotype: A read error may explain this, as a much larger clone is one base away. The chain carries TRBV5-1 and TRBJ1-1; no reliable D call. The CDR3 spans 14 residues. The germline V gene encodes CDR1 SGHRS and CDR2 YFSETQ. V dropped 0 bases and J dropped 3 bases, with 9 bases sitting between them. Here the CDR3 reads CASSLDGQDTEAFF. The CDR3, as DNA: TGCGCCAGCAGCTTGGACGGGCAGGACACTGAAGCTTTCTTT.

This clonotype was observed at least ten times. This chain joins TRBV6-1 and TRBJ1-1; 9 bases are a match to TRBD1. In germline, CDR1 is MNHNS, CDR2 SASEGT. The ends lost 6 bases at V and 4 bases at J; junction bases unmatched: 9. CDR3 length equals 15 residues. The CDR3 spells CASRLNRGQGTEAFF. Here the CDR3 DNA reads TGTGCCAGCAGGCTAAACAGGGGGCAGGGCACTGAAGCTTTCTTT.

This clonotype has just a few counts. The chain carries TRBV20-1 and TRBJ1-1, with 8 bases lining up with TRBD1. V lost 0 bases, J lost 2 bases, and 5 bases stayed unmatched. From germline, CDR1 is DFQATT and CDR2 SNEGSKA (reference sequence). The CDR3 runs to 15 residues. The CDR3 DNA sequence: TGCAGTGCTAGAGATGCAGGACAGGGAAACACTGAAGCTTTCTTT. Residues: CSARDAGQGNTEAFF.

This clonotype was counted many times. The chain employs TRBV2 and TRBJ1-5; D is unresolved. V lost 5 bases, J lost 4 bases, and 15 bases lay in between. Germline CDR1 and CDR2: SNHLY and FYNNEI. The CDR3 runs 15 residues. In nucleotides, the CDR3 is TGTGCCAGCAGTCTAACCCCAGGATCGAATCAGCCCCAGCATTTT. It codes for CASSLTPGSNQPQHF.

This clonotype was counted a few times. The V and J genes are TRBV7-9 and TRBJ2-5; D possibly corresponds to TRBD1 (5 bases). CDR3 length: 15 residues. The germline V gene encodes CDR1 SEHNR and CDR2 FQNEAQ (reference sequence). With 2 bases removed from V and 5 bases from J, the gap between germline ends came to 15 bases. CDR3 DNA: TGTGCCAGCAGCTTACAGGGATTACCCTCGGAGACCCAGTACTTC. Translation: CASSLQGLPSETQYF.

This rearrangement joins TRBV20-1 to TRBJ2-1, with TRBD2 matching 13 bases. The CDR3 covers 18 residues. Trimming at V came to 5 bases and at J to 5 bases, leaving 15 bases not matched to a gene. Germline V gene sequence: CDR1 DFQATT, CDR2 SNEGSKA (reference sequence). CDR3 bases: TGCAGTGCTGGCGCATTGGGACTAGCGGGAATAAGGGACAATGAGCAGTTCTTC. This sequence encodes CSAGALGLAGIRDNEQFF.

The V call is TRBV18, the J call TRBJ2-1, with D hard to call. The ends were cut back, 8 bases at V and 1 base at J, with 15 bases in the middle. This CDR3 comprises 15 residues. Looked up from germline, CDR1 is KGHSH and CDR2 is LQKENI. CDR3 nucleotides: TGTGCCAGCAACACCATAGCTGGTTCCTACAATGAGCAGTTCTTC. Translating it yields CASNTIAGSYNEQFF. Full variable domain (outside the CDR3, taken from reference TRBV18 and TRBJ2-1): NAGVMQNPRHLVRRRGQEARLRCSPMKGHSHVYWYRQLPEEGLKFMVYLQKENIIDESGMPKERFSAEFPKEGPSILRIQQVVRGDSAAYFCASNTIAGSYNEQFFGPGTRLTVL.

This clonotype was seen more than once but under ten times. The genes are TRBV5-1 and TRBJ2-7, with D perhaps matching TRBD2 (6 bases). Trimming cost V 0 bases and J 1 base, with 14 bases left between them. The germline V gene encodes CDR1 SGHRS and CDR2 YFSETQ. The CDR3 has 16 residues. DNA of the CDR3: TGCGCCAGCAGCTTGGCCGCGGGGAGCAAGTCCTACGAGCAGTACTTC. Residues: CASSLAAGSKSYEQYF.

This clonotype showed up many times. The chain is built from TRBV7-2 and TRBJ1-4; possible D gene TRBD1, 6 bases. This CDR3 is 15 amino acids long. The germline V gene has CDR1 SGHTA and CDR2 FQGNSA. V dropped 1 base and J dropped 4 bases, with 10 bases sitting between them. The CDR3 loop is CASSLGGALNEKLFF. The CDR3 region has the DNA TGTGCCAGCAGCTTAGGGGGGGCCCTTAATGAAAAACTGTTTTTT.

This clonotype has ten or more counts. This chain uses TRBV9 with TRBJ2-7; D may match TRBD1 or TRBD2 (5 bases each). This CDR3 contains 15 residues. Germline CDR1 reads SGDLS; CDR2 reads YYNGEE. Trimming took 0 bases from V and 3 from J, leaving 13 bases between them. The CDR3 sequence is CASSVGRGDNYEQYF. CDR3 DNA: TGTGCCAGCAGCGTAGGAAGAGGGGATAACTACGAGCAGTACTTC.

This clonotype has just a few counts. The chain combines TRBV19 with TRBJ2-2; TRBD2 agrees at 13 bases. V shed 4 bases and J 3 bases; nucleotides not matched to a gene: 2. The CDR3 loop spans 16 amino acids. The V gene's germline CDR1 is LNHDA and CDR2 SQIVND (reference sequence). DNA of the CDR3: TGTGCCAGTAGTAAACTAGCGGGAGGGGACACCGGGGAGCTGTTTTTT. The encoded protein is CASSKLAGGDTGELFF.

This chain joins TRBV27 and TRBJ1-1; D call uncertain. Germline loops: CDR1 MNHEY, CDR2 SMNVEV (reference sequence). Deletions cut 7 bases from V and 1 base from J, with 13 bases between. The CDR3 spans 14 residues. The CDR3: CASIASQENTEAFF. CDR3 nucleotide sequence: TGTGCCAGCATAGCATCGCAGGAGAACACTGAAGCTTTCTTT.

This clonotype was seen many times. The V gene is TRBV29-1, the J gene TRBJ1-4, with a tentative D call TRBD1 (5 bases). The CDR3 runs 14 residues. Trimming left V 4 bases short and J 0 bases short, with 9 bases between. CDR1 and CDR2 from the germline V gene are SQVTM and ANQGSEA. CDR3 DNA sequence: TGCAGCGTTGCAGGGACCGCAACTAATGAAAAACTGTTTTTT. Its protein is CSVAGTATNEKLFF.

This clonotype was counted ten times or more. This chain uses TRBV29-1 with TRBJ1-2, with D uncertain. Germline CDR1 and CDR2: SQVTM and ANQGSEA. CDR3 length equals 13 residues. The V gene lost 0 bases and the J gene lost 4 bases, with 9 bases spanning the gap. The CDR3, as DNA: TGCAGCGTTGAAGACAGCGTAGGCTATGGCTACACCTTC. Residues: CSVEDSVGYGYTF.

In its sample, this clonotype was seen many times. The CDR3 bases are TGTGCCAGCAGTTCCCCCGTCTCTGGGGCCAACGTCCTGACTTTC. This sequence encodes CASSSPVSGANVLTF. The chain employs TRBV28 and TRBJ2-6; D remains unclear. Per the germline V gene, CDR1 is MDHEN and CDR2 is SYDVKM. CDR3 length: 15 residues. V was shortened by 4 bases and J by 0 bases, with 7 bases between the two germline ends. Complete variable domain (other parts from reference TRBV28 and TRBJ2-6): DVKVTQSSRYLVKRTGEKVFLECVQDMDHENMFWYRQDPGLGLRLIYFSYDVKMKEKGDIPEGYSVSREKKERFSLILESASTNQTSMYLCASSSPVSGANVLTFGAGSRLTVL.

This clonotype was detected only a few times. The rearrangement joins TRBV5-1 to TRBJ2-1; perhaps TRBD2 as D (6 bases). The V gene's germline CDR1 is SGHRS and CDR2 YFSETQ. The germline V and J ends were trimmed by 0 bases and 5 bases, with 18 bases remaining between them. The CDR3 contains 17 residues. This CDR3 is CASSLAMAGIRNNEQFF. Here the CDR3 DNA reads TGCGCCAGCAGCTTGGCCATGGCGGGGATCCGAAACAATGAGCAGTTCTTC.

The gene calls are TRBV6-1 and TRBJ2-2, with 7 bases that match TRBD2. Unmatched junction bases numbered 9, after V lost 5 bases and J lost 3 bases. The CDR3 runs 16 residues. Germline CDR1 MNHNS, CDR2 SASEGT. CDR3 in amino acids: CASSTLARGYTGELFF. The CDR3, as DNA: TGTGCCAGCAGTACCCTGGCGCGGGGGTACACCGGGGAGCTGTTTTTT.